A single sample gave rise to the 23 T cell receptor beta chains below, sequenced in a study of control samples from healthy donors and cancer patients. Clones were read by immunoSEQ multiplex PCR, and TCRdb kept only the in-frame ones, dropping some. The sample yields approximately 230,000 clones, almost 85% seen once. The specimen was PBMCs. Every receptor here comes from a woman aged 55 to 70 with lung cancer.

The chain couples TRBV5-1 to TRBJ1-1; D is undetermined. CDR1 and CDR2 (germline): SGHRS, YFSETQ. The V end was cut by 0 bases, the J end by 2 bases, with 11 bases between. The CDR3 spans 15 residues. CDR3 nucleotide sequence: TGCGCCAGCAGCTTGGCTCTCAGTACCAACACTGAAGCTTTCTTT. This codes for CASSLALSTNTEAFF. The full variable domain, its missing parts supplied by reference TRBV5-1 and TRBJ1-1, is KAGVTQTPRYLIKTRGQQVTLSCSPISGHRSVSWYQQTPGQGLQFLFEYFSETQRNKGNFPGRFSGRQFSNSRSEMNVSTLELGDSALYLCASSLALSTNTEAFFGQGTRLTVV.

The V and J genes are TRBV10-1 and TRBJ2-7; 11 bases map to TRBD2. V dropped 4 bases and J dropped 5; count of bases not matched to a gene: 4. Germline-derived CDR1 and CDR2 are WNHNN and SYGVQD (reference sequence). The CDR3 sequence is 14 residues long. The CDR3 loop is CASSVGGLADEQYF. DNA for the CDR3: TGCGCCAGCAGTGTTGGGGGACTAGCGGACGAGCAGTACTTC.

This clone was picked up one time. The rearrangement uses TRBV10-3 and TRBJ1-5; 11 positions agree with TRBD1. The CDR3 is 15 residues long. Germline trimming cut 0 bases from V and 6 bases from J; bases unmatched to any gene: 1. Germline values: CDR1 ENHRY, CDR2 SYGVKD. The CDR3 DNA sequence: TGTGCCATCAGTGAGTCCGGGACAGGGGGTCAGCCCCAGCATTTT. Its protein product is CAISESGTGGQPQHF.

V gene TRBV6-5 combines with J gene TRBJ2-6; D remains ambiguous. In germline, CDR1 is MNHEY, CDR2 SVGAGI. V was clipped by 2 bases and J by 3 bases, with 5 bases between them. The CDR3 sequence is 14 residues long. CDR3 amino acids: CASSYIGGANVLTF. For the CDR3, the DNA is TGTGCCAGCAGTTACATTGGTGGGGCCAACGTCCTGACTTTC.

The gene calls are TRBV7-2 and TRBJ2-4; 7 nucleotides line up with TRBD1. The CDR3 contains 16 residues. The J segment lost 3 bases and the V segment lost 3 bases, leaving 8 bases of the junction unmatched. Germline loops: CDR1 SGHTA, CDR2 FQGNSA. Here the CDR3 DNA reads TGTGCCAGCAGCTTCATGAGGGGGCAGAGCAAAAACATTCAGTACTTC. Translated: CASSFMRGQSKNIQYF.

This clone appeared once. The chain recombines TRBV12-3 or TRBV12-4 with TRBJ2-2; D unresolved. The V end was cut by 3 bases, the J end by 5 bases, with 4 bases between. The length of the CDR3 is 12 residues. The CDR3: CASSFHTGELFF. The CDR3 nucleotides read TGTGCCAGCAGTTTTCATACCGGGGAGCTGTTTTTT.

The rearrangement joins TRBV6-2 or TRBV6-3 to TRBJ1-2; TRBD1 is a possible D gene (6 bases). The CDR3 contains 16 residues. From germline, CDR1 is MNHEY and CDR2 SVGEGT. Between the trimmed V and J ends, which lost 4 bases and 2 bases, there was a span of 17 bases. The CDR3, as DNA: TGTGCCAGCAGTTTCCCACAGGGAGGTGAAAACTATGGCTACACCTTC. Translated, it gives CASSFPQGGENYGYTF.

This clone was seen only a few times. CDR3 amino acids: CASSPVQSANTEAFF. The CDR3 nucleotides read TGTGCCAGCAGCCCGGTACAGAGCGCGAACACTGAAGCTTTCTTT. The rearrangement uses TRBV28 and TRBJ1-1; D gene unclear. Germline V lookup: CDR1 MDHEN, CDR2 SYDVKM. The V end was cut by 6 bases, the J end by 1 base, with 15 bases between. CDR3 length: 15 amino acids. The whole variable domain, filled in from reference TRBV28 and TRBJ1-1, reads DVKVTQSSRYLVKRTGEKVFLECVQDMDHENMFWYRQDPGLGLRLIYFSYDVKMKEKGDIPEGYSVSREKKERFSLILESASTNQTSMYLCASSPVQSANTEAFFGQGTRLTVV.

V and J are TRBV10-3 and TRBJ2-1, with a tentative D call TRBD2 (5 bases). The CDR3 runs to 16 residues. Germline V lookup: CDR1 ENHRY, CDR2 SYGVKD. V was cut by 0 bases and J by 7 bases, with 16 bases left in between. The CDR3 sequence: CAISESKYRGLNEQFF. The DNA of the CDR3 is TGTGCCATCAGTGAGTCGAAGTATAGAGGGCTAAATGAGCAGTTCTTC.

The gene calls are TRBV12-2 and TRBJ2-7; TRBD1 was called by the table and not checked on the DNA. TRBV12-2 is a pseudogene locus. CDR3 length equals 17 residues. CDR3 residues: CASRYTGDRGDRDEQYF. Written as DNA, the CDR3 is TGTGCAAGTCGCTATACCGGGGACAGGGGTGATCGGGACGAGCAGTACTTC.

The CDR3 is CAISPRYEQYF. The CDR3 DNA reads TGTGCCATCAGCCCACGATACGAGCAGTACTTC. The rearrangement uses TRBV10-3 and TRBJ2-7; D ambiguous. CDR3 size: 11 residues. V lost 6 bases and J 4 bases, leaving 7 bases between the germline ends. Germline V lookup: CDR1 ENHRY, CDR2 SYGVKD.

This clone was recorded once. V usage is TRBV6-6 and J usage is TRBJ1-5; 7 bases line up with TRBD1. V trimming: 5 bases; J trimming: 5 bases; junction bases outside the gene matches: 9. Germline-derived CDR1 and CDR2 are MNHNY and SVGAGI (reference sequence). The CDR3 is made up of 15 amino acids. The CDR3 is CASSTPGQSYQPQHF. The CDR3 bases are TGTGCCAGCAGTACCCCGGGACAGAGTTATCAGCCCCAGCATTTT.

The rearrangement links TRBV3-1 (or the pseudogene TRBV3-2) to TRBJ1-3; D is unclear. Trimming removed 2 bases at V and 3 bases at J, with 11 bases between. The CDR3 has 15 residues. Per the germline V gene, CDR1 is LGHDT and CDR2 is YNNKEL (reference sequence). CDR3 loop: CASSQPRGFGNTIYF. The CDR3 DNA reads TGTGCCAGCAGCCAACCCCGAGGTTTTGGAAACACCATATATTTT.

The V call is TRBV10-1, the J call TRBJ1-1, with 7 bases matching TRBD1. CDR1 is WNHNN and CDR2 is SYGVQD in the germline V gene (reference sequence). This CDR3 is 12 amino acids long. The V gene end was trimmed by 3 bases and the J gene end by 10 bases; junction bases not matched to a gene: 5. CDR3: CASSEGQAPAFF. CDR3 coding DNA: TGCGCCAGCAGTGAAGGACAGGCCCCAGCTTTCTTT.

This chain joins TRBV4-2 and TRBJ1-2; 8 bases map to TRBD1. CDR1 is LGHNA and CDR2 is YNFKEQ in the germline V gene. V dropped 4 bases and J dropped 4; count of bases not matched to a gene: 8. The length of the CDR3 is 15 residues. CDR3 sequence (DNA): TGTGCCAGCAGCCCCCCAGGACAGGGTTCCTATGGCTACACCTTC. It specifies CASSPPGQGSYGYTF.

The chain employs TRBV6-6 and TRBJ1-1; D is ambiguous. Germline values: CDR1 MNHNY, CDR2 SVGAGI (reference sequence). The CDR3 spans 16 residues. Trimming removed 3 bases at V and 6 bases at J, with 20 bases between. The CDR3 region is CASSYPKPGKNAEAFF. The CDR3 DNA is TGTGCCAGCAGTTATCCCAAACCTGGTAAAAACGCTGAAGCTTTCTTT.

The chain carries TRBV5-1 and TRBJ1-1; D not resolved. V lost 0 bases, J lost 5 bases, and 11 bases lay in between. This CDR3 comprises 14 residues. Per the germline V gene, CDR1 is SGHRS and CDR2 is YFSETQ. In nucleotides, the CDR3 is TGCGCCAGCAGCTTGGTATCTGGGGAGACTGAAGCTTTCTTT. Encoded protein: CASSLVSGETEAFF. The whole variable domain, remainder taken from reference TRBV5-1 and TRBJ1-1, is KAGVTQTPRYLIKTRGQQVTLSCSPISGHRSVSWYQQTPGQGLQFLFEYFSETQRNKGNFPGRFSGRQFSNSRSEMNVSTLELGDSALYLCASSLVSGETEAFFGQGTRLTVV.

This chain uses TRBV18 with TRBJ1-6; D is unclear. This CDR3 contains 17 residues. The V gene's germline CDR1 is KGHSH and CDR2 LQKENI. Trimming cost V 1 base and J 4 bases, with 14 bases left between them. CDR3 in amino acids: CASSPLSAANYNSPLHF. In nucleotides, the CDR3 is TGTGCCAGCTCACCACTTTCGGCAGCTAATTATAATTCACCCCTCCACTTT. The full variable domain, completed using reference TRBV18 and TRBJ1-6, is NAGVMQNPRHLVRRRGQEARLRCSPMKGHSHVYWYRQLPEEGLKFMVYLQKENIIDESGMPKERFSAEFPKEGPSILRIQQVVRGDSAAYFCASSPLSAANYNSPLHFGNGTRLTVT.

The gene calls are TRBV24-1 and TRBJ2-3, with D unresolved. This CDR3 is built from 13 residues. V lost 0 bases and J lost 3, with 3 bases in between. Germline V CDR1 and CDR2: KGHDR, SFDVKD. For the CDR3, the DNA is TGTGCCACCAGTGATTTGCTAACAGATACGCAGTATTTT. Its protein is CATSDLLTDTQYF.

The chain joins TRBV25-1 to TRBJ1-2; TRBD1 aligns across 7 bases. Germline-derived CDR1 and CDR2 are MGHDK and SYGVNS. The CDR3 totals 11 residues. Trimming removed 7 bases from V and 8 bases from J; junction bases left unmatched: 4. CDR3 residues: CASIGGGGYTF. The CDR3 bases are TGTGCCAGCATAGGGGGCGGCGGCTACACCTTC.

CDR3 DNA: TGTGCCAGCAGCTTAGATTTGAGCGCCCCCGGAGAGACCCAGTACTTC. Amino acids: CASSLDLSAPGETQYF. The chain combines TRBV11-2 with TRBJ2-5; the D is unclear. Germline V gives CDR1 SGHAT, CDR2 FQNNGV. CDR3 length: 16 residues. With 0 bases removed from V and 4 bases from J, the gap between germline ends came to 15 bases.

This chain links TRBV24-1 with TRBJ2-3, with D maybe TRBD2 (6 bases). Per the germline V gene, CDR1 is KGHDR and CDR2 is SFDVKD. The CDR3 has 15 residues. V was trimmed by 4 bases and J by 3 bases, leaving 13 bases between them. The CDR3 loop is CATSDLPGRTDTQYF. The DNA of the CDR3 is TGTGCCACCAGTGACCTCCCAGGGAGGACAGATACGCAGTATTTT.

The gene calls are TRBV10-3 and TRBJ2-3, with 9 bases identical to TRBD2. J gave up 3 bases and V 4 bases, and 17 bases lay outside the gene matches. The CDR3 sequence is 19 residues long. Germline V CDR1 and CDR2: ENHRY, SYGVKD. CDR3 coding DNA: TGTGCCATCAGTGGAGGGTTGCGGGGGGGCGTGTTGGGGACAGATACGCAGTATTTT. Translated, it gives CAISGGLRGGVLGTDTQYF.